The table lists the clone carrying this T cell receptor beta chain with a count of one. Antigen specificity is unknown. This sample was included in a study of T cell responses to AZD1222 COVID-19 vaccine. The study, taken as a whole, reports: Donors were chiefly white British, with a greater number of females, and clonal diversity was perhaps underestimated.

The CDR3 runs to 12 residues. Trimming removed 6 bases at V and 5 bases at J, with 10 bases between. Germline CDR1 is LNHDA and CDR2 is SQIVND (reference sequence). Some clones are missing from TCRdb's copy, which holds only in-frame ones; the method was immunoSEQ multiplex PCR. The sample contains roughly 180,000 clones, over 75% of which appear only once. Sequencing used peripheral blood, obtained on day 0 of AZD1222 vaccination. The chain is built from TRBV19 and TRBJ2-5; unclear D gene. The clonotype originates from an adult in good health. CDR3 in DNA: TGTGCCAGTAGAGGTCCGGAGGAGACCCAGTACTTC. This codes for CASRGPEETQYF.